These T cell receptor beta chains were read from a single sample in a study of technical replicates of blood from a few donors. Assay: immunoSEQ multiplex PCR; the TCRdb copy retains only in-frame clones and omits some. The sample includes 66,000 or so clones, around nine tenths seen only once; the top ten take approximately 4.4%. Sequences were obtained from PBMCs. The source of these receptors is a human donor in good health. Some clones in this sample may be carry-over from other donors' samples. The conserved cysteine and the conserved F or W are not part of the CDR3 here. The order of the fields is V gene, J gene, CDR3 protein.

V: TRBV18; J: TRBJ1-2; CDR3: ASSPQRDYGYT
V: TRBV10-3; J: TRBJ2-7; CDR3: AINRGGAAREQY
V: TRBV4-3; J: TRBJ1-3; CDR3: ASSQDWDSPGNTIY
V: TRBV19; J: TRBJ2-1; CDR3: ASSIGAFSGRPYNEQF
V: TRBV11-1; J: TRBJ2-1; CDR3: ASSLGTASYNEQF
V: TRBV5-1; J: TRBJ1-1; CDR3: ASSPAVNTEAF
V: TRBV7-8; J: TRBJ2-3; CDR3: ASRSGGTDTQY
V: TRBV2; J: TRBJ2-3; CDR3: ASSEMLRLASTDTQY
V: TRBV6-7; J: TRBJ1-2; CDR3: ASIDDSNYGYT
V: TRBV7-9; J: TRBJ2-3; CDR3: ASSRRGTLKLADTQY
V: TRBV2; J: TRBJ2-2; CDR3: ASSRTSQKAGELF
V: TRBV19; J: TRBJ1-5; CDR3: ASSIGAGSFQPQH
V: TRBV21-1; J: TRBJ2-7; CDR3: ASSKGGSRTVRSSYEQY
V: TRBV21-1; J: TRBJ2-7; CDR3: ASSTHTAGTSDSGPYEQY
V: TRBV19; J: TRBJ1-2; CDR3: ASSIVTDSYGYT
V: TRBV7-9; J: TRBJ1-1; CDR3: ASRDQGNTEAF
V: TRBV11-2; J: TRBJ2-7; CDR3: ASSLGAGETYEQY
V: TRBV11-2; J: TRBJ2-7; CDR3: ASSPRPRDFEQY
V: TRBV9; J: TRBJ1-1; CDR3: ASSKFGGPNTEAF
V: TRBV5-6; J: TRBJ2-4; CDR3: ASSPDSPEGIQY
V: TRBV4-3; J: TRBJ2-2; CDR3: ASSQDGAGAAINTGELF
V: TRBV5-4; J: TRBJ1-3; CDR3: ASRQDRTGNTIY
V: TRBV6-5; J: TRBJ1-1; CDR3: ASSPGGGWTEAF
V: TRBV9; J: TRBJ2-7; CDR3: ASSVATGSYEQY
V: TRBV11-2; J: TRBJ2-7; CDR3: ASSYTGVAYEQY
V: TRBV6-5; J: TRBJ2-7; CDR3: ASSYSGLGPVGEQY
V: TRBV7-3; J: TRBJ2-1; CDR3: ASSGGGASNNEQF